The 23 T cell receptor beta chains in this list originate from one sample, sequenced in a study of metastatic and nonmetastatic thyroid tumors. Thyroid surgery was performed in patients who had received no treatment beforehand. TCRdb redid the clone calls on the PCR reads using MiXCR. The sample lists 17,000 or so clones, around 29% occurring once. What was sequenced was adjacent normal tissue. Receptors originate from a female donor with papillary thyroid cancer or a benign thyroid nodule (not recorded which). Some clones in this sample may be carry-over from other donors' samples.

The table lists this clone with a count of one. The genes are TRBV3-1 and TRBJ2-4; 7 nucleotides match TRBD1. The CDR3 runs to 14 residues. Trimming took 4 bases from V and 5 from J; bases not matched to a gene: 5. Germline V CDR1 and CDR2: LGHDT, YNNKEL (reference sequence). The chain's CDR3 is CASSPQGVENIQYF. The CDR3 DNA sequence: TGTGCCAGCAGCCCTCAGGGGGTCGAAAACATTCAGTACTTC.

This chain uses TRBV5-1 with TRBJ2-1; 7 bases fit TRBD2. Germline loops: CDR1 SGHRS, CDR2 YFSETQ. V lost 5 bases and J lost 2; bases outside the gene matches: 7. The CDR3 has 15 residues. The CDR3: CASSFGGGAYNEQFF. In nucleotides, the CDR3 is TGCGCCAGCAGTTTTGGCGGGGGAGCCTACAATGAGCAGTTCTTC.

This clone showed up just a few times. The chain uses TRBV12-3 or TRBV12-4 and TRBJ2-3; the match to TRBD2 covers 8 bases. The V gene end was trimmed by 8 bases and the J gene end by 1 base; junction bases not matched to a gene: 14. This CDR3 spans 17 amino acids. The CDR3 DNA sequence: TGTGCCAGCGGTATCCTTGCCGGGGGGGCCGGCACAGATACGCAGTATTTT. Its protein is CASGILAGGAGTDTQYF.

Points on this clone: The sample carries other DNA sequences with the same CDR3. This chain links TRBV6-1 with TRBJ2-5; tentative D call: TRBD1 (6 bases). CDR1 is MNHNS and CDR2 is SASEGT in the germline V gene. The V end was cut by 6 bases, the J end by 7 bases, with 15 bases between. The CDR3 is 13 amino acids. The CDR3, as DNA: TGTGCCAGCAGCAGGCAGCAAGGGGGGACCCAGTACTTC. Its translation: CASSRQQGGTQYF.

The gene calls are TRBV9 and TRBJ1-5; D is uncertain. Trimming stripped 2 bases from V and 3 bases from J, with 6 bases between. The CDR3 spans 13 residues. Germline V CDR1 and CDR2: SGDLS, YYNGEE. CDR3 sequence reads: CASSVADNQPQHF. The CDR3 coding sequence is TGTGCCAGCAGCGTTGCGGACAATCAGCCCCAGCATTTT.

Regarding this clone: The sample carries other DNA sequences with the same CDR3. The chain is built from TRBV6-1 and TRBJ2-7; no clear D. The ends were cut back, 5 bases at V and 4 bases at J, with 15 bases in the middle. CDR3 length equals 14 residues. Per the germline V gene, CDR1 is MNHNS and CDR2 is SASEGT. The CDR3 region is CASSPRSPPYEQYF. DNA of the CDR3: TGTGCCAGCAGTCCCCGGTCCCCACCTTACGAGCAGTACTTC.

This clone has a handful of counts. The rearrangement joins TRBV28 to TRBJ2-7; D perhaps matches TRBD1 (6 bases). The CDR3 has 12 amino acids. The V and J ends lost 5 bases and 6 bases respectively, with 11 bases between them. The germline CDR1 and CDR2 sequences are MDHEN and SYDVKM. Written as DNA, the CDR3 is TGTGCCAGCAGTACGACAGGCCCCGAGCAGTACTTC. It translates to CASSTTGPEQYF.

V usage is TRBV27 and J usage is TRBJ1-1; 7 bases line up with TRBD1. V lost 2 bases to trimming and J lost 3 bases; unmatched junction nucleotides: 3. This CDR3 spans 14 amino acids. The V gene's germline CDR1 is MNHEY and CDR2 SMNVEV (reference sequence). CDR3 amino acids: CASSLRQGYTEAFF. CDR3 DNA sequence: TGTGCCAGCAGTTTACGACAGGGTTACACTGAAGCTTTCTTT.

The chain carries TRBV20-1 and TRBJ2-7, with D perhaps matching TRBD1 (6 bases). This CDR3 comprises 13 residues. Trimming stripped 6 bases from V and 3 bases from J, with 15 bases between. Germline V gives CDR1 DFQATT, CDR2 SNEGSKA (reference sequence). The CDR3 coding sequence is TGCAGTGCCGCCCTGGGGGCCTACTACGAGCAGTACTTC. Amino acid sequence: CSAALGAYYEQYF.

The genes are TRBV4-2 and TRBJ2-5, with TRBD2 matching 8 bases. CDR3 size: 15 residues. V lost 3 bases and J lost 5; bases outside the gene matches: 8. The germline gives CDR1 LGHNA, CDR2 YNFKEQ. The DNA for the CDR3 is TGTGCCAGCAGCCAGTTGAGCGGGAGCGGCGAGACCCAGTACTTC. Translated: CASSQLSGSGETQYF.

This clone was found once. V is TRBV20-1 and J is TRBJ2-7, with 7 nucleotides matching TRBD2. With 0 bases clipped from V and 6 bases from J, the junction kept 8 bases outside the gene matches. Germline V CDR1 and CDR2: DFQATT, SNEGSKA (reference sequence). The CDR3 loop spans 14 amino acids. Here the CDR3 reads CSARDGRGSREQYF. The CDR3 DNA follows: TGCAGTGCTAGAGATGGGAGGGGAAGTCGCGAGCAGTACTTC.

This clone came up a few times. This chain joins TRBV19 and TRBJ1-6, with no clear D. Trimming removed 8 bases at V and 4 bases at J, with 9 bases between. Germline assignment: CDR1 LNHDA and CDR2 SQIVND (reference sequence). This CDR3 comprises 13 residues. In DNA, the CDR3 is TGTGCCAGTTCCTACGGGTATAATTCACCCCTCCACTTT. The encoded protein is CASSYGYNSPLHF.

The sample holds a few counts of this clone. The chain combines TRBV6-1 with TRBJ1-3, with 9 positions matching TRBD1. V dropped 5 bases and J dropped 4; count of bases not matched to a gene: 9. The germline CDR1 and CDR2 sequences are MNHNS and SASEGT. The CDR3 sequence is 16 residues long. In DNA, the CDR3 is TGTGCCAGCAGTTCCGGGACAGGGACTACCGGAAACACCATATATTTT. This sequence encodes CASSSGTGTTGNTIYF.

By share of the sample, this clone is medium-sized. The chain couples TRBV7-6 to TRBJ2-1; the match to TRBD1 covers 7 bases. This CDR3 is built from 15 residues. Germline V CDR1 and CDR2: SGHVS, FNYEAQ. J gave up 1 base and V 1 base, and 1 base lay outside the gene matches. The CDR3 is CASSLGGQSYNEQFF. The CDR3 coding sequence is TGTGCCAGCAGCTTAGGGGGACAGTCCTACAATGAGCAGTTCTTC.

The chain carries TRBV7-3 and TRBJ2-1; 8 bases align to TRBD2. Trimming took 1 base from V and 7 from J; bases not matched to a gene: 12. In germline, CDR1 is SGHTA, CDR2 FQGTGA. This CDR3 has 17 amino acids. The CDR3 bases are TGTGCCAGCAGCTTAAGACGGGAGGGCCGTGTGGGGAATGAGCAGTTCTTC. This encodes CASSLRREGRVGNEQFF.

This clone appeared a few times. V is TRBV24-1 and J is TRBJ1-1; no clear D. Germline values: CDR1 KGHDR, CDR2 SFDVKD. The CDR3 runs 14 residues. With 9 bases removed from V and 0 bases from J, the gap between germline ends came to 13 bases. Written as DNA, the CDR3 is TGTGCCACCGGTCGGCTTCAACTGAACACTGAAGCTTTCTTT. It specifies CATGRLQLNTEAFF.

A few counts support this clone. The chain joins TRBV28 to TRBJ2-3; D is unresolved. The V end lost 5 bases, the J end lost 10 bases, and 13 bases lay between the germline ends. In germline, CDR1 is MDHEN, CDR2 SYDVKM. CDR3 length equals 12 residues. CDR3 coding DNA: TGTGCCAGCAGTGTCACGTACCGGTCGCAGTATTTT. It specifies CASSVTYRSQYF.

The table lists this clone with a few counts. This chain uses TRBV12-3 or TRBV12-4 with TRBJ2-1; 12 nucleotides align to TRBD2. J gave up 5 bases and V 6 bases, and 2 bases lay outside the gene matches. The CDR3 is made up of 14 amino acids. The CDR3 is CASRLAGGDNEQFF. The CDR3 coding sequence is TGTGCCAGCAGGCTAGCGGGAGGGGACAATGAGCAGTTCTTC.

V and J are TRBV5-1 and TRBJ2-1, with 7 bases aligning to TRBD2. The CDR3 is made up of 15 amino acids. V lost 0 bases and J lost 5; bases outside the gene matches: 5. CDR1 and CDR2 from the germline V gene are SGHRS and YFSETQ. This chain's CDR3 is CASSLVGTKDNEQFF. The CDR3 coding sequence is TGCGCCAGCAGCTTGGTCGGGACTAAAGACAATGAGCAGTTCTTC.

This chain uses TRBV9 with TRBJ1-1; D remains ambiguous. CDR1 SGDLS and CDR2 YYNGEE come from the germline V gene. This CDR3 comprises 12 residues. Trimming shortened V by 2 bases and J by 1 base, and 3 bases separated the two germline ends. CDR3 bases: TGTGCCAGCAGCGTTTCGAACACTGAAGCTTTCTTT. Its protein is CASSVSNTEAFF.

The chain links TRBV2 to TRBJ2-7, with D tentatively TRBD1 (6 bases). CDR3 length equals 14 residues. Germline CDR1 and CDR2: SNHLY and FYNNEI. V was pared by 4 bases and J by 1 base, with 11 bases between. The CDR3 loop is CASSAGARSYEQYF. The CDR3 nucleotides read TGTGCCAGCAGTGCAGGGGCCCGTTCCTACGAGCAGTACTTC.

This chain connects TRBV2 to TRBJ2-1; D call uncertain. V was pared by 6 bases and J by 8 bases, with 17 bases between. CDR3 length equals 14 residues. Germline V gene sequence: CDR1 SNHLY, CDR2 FYNNEI. The CDR3 sequence is CASSIVTPVDEQFF. The CDR3 bases are TGTGCCAGCAGCATAGTGACCCCCGTCGATGAGCAGTTCTTC.

This clone was seen a few times. The chain is built from TRBV11-2 and TRBJ2-2, with TRBD1 matching over 9 bases. The CDR3 has 15 amino acids. Per germline, CDR1 SGHAT and CDR2 FQNNGV. The J segment lost 1 base and the V segment lost 3 bases, leaving 0 bases of the junction unmatched. In DNA form, the CDR3 reads TGTGCCAGCAGCTTGGGACAGGGGAACACCGGGGAGCTGTTTTTT. Protein: CASSLGQGNTGELFF.